This TCR beta chain was captured in a study of T cells in Graves' hyperthyroidism and ophthalmopathy. Overall study findings and caveats: The authors' 13 V-J model separated ophthalmopathy from stable hyperthyroidism. Blood also carried most thyroid clonotypes expanded above 0.001.

Disease duration under 2 months; hyperthyroidism patients were aged 18 to 65. Cells are PBMCs isolated from roughly 9.2 ml of fresh blood. This clonotype was detected ten times or more. Its antigen is undetermined. The investigators amplified TCR beta CDR3 regions from RNA transcripts. When the TCR CDR3 underwent first-round RT-PCR, the HTBI primer set was used. TCRdb passed the multiplex PCR reads through MiXCR, listing each CDR3 protein once. The sample contains about 560,000 distinct CDR3 sequences, 16% of which appear only once. Trimming cost V 4 bases and J 7 bases; bases outside gene matches: 16. This CDR3 is built from 16 residues. Germline V CDR1 and CDR2: DFQATT, SNEGSKA (reference sequence).

The sequencing input was blood. The rearrangement links TRBV20-1 to TRBJ1-5; 7 nucleotides align to TRBD1. The TCR comes from a woman aged 18-30 years with Graves' hyperthyroidism. CDR3 coding DNA: TGCAGTGCTACCTTCGTAACAGGGGCTATTTGGCAGCCCCAGCATTTT. It is translated as CSATFVTGAIWQPQHF.